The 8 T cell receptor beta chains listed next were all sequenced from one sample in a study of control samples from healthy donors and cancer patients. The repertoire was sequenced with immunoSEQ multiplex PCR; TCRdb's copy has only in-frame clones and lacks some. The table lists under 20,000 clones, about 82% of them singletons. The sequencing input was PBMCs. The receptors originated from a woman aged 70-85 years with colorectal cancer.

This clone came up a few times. Here the CDR3 DNA reads TGCGCCAGCAGCTTGGAAGGAAGAAACACTGAAGCTTTCTTT. It specifies CASSLEGRNTEAFF. The V call is TRBV5-1, the J call TRBJ1-1; no clear D gene. The CDR3 consists of 14 residues. Germline assignment: CDR1 SGHRS and CDR2 YFSETQ. The V end was cut by 0 bases, the J end by 2 bases, with 8 bases between.

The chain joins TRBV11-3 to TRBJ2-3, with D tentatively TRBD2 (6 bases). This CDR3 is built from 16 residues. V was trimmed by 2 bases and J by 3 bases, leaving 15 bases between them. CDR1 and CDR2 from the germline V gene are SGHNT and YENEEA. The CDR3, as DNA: TGTGCCAGCAGCTTACGACTAGGTGTTTCAACAGATACGCAGTATTTT. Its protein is CASSLRLGVSTDTQYF.

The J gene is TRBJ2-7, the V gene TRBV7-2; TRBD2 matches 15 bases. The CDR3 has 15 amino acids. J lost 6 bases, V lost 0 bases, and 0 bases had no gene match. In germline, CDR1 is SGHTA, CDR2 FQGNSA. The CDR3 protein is CASSLAGLAGGEQYF. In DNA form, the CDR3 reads TGTGCCAGCAGCTTAGCGGGACTAGCGGGGGGCGAGCAGTACTTC. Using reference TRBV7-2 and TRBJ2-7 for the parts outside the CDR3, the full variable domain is GAGVSQSPSNKVTEKGKDVELRCDPISGHTALYWYRQSLGQGLEFLIYFQGNSAPDKSGLPSDRFSAERTGGSVSTLTIQRTQQEDSAVYLCASSLAGLAGGEQYFGPGTRLTVT.

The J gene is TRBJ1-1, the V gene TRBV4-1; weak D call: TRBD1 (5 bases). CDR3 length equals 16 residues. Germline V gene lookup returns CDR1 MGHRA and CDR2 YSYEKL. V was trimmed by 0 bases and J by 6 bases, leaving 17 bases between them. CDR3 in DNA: TGCGCCAGCAGCCAAGATTGGGGCCAACGGGGCGCTGAAGCTTTCTTT. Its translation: CASSQDWGQRGAEAFF.

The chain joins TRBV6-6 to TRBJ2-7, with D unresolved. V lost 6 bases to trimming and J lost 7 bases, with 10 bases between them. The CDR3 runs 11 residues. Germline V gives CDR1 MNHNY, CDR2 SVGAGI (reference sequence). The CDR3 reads CASSPKSEQYF. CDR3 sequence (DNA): TGTGCCAGCAGCCCAAAGTCGGAGCAGTACTTC.

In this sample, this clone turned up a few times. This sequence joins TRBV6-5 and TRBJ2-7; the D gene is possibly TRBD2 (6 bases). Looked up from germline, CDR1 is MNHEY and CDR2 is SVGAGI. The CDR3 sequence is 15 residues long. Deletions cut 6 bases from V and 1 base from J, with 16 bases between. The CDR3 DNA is TGTGCCAGCAGCCCGGGACTGATCTTATCCTACGAGCAGTACTTC. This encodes CASSPGLILSYEQYF.

Written as DNA, the CDR3 is TGTGCCAGCAGCTTACGTTCGGCAGGGGCGGAATCACCCCTCCACTTT. Protein sequence: CASSLRSAGAESPLHF. The rearrangement joins TRBV7-8 to TRBJ1-6; D perhaps matches TRBD1 (6 bases). This CDR3 has 16 residues. V lost 2 bases, J lost 10 bases, and 18 bases lay in between. Germline CDR1 and CDR2: SGHVS and FQNEAQ.

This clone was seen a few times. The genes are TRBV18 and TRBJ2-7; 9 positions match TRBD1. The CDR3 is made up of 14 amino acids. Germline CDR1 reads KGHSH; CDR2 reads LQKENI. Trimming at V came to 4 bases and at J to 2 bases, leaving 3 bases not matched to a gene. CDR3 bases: TGTGCCAGCTCACGCAGGACAGGGGCCTACGAGCAGTACTTC. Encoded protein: CASSRRTGAYEQYF.